These 25 T cell receptor beta chains originate from one sample sequenced in a study of spatial heterogeneity in lung cancer. Time point specified: sample taken at primary tumor resection. Without sorting, whole RNA was sequenced from tumor, nontumor lung or frozen PBMC. TCRdb reanalysed the 5' RACE reads using MiXCR and keeps one entry per CDR3 protein. The sample has roughly 60,000 distinct CDR3 sequences; around 8.2% are singletons. The sample consisted of PBMCs, taken at surgery. The receptors originated from a female donor with early-stage non-small cell lung cancer.

The chain couples TRBV7-9 to TRBJ2-5; tentatively, D is TRBD2 (6 bases). This CDR3 region has 14 residues. Trimming cost V 6 bases and J 0 bases, with 11 bases left between them. Germline lookup yields CDR1 SEHNR and CDR2 FQNEAQ (reference sequence). In nucleotides, the CDR3 is TGTGCCAGCAGACCCCGGGACTACCAAGAGACCCAGTACTTC. Translating gives CASRPRDYQETQYF.

This clonotype was counted only a few times. The chain is built from TRBV3-1 and TRBJ1-5; D is ambiguous. Trimming stripped 3 bases from V and 4 bases from J, with 10 bases between. This CDR3 is built from 14 residues. Germline V gene lookup returns CDR1 LGHDT and CDR2 YNNKEL (reference sequence). CDR3 coding DNA: TGTGCCAGCAGCCAGGAGGTGGGGAATCAGCCCCAGCATTTT. It yields the protein CASSQEVGNQPQHF.

This clonotype appeared many times. The chain has TRBV6-5 and TRBJ1-6; D is undetermined. Germline V gene sequence: CDR1 MNHEY, CDR2 SVGAGI. The germline V and J ends were trimmed by 0 bases and 10 bases, with 13 bases remaining between them. The length of the CDR3 is 15 residues. The CDR3 spells CASSYSIGEQSPLHF. The CDR3 DNA is TGTGCCAGCAGTTACTCGATCGGGGAGCAATCACCCCTCCACTTT.

This clonotype is labeled medium-sized. This chain connects TRBV9 to TRBJ1-2, with D hard to call. The CDR3 contains 14 residues. Germline CDR1 and CDR2: SGDLS and YYNGEE. V was cut by 0 bases and J by 5 bases, with 11 bases left in between. CDR3 sequence: CASSVDRSQYGYTF. In DNA, the CDR3 is TGTGCCAGCAGCGTAGACCGTAGTCAATATGGCTACACCTTC.

This clonotype was seen ten or more times. This sequence joins TRBV5-6 and TRBJ2-3, with 9 bases fitting TRBD2. J was trimmed by 0 bases and V by 3 bases; bases with no gene match: 2. The CDR3 sequence is 15 residues long. Per the germline V gene, CDR1 is SGHDT and CDR2 is YYEEEE. CDR3 amino acids: CASSSLAGSTDTQYF. In DNA form, the CDR3 reads TGTGCCAGCAGCTCCCTAGCGGGAAGCACAGATACGCAGTATTTT.

This clonotype was detected a few times. A read error may account for a junction end that differs from germline. The chain carries TRBV7-9 and TRBJ2-3, with 9 nucleotides matching TRBD2. Germline V gives CDR1 SEHNR, CDR2 FQNEAQ (reference sequence). This CDR3 has 15 residues. This CDR3 reads CASSVAGASTDTQYF. The CDR3 DNA follows: TGTGCCAGCAGCGTAGCGGGAGCTAGCACAGATACGCAGTATTTT. Variable domain in full (rest from reference TRBV7-9 and TRBJ2-3): DTGVSQNPRHKITKRGQNVTFRCDPISEHNRLYWYRQTLGQGPEFLTYFQNEAQLEKSRLLSDRFSAERPKGSFSTLEIQRTEQGDSAMYLCASSVAGASTDTQYFGPGTRLTVL.

In its sample, this clonotype was seen a few times. The CDR3 coding sequence is TGTGCCAGCAGCGTAGAGGCAGGCACGGCTTGGTCGGACACCATATATTTT. Its translation: CASSVEAGTAWSDTIYF. The chain links TRBV9 to TRBJ1-3; D uncertain. Germline V gene lookup returns CDR1 SGDLS and CDR2 YYNGEE. Trimming stripped 0 bases from V and 8 bases from J, with 21 bases between. This CDR3 contains 17 residues. The full variable domain, with the rest looked up from reference TRBV9 and TRBJ1-3, is DSGVTQTPKHLITATGQRVTLRCSPRSGDLSVYWYQQSLDQGLQFLIQYYNGEERAKGNILERFSAQQFPDLHSELNLSSLELGDSALYFCASSVEAGTAWSDTIYFGEGSWLTVV.

This clonotype was seen many times. The chain is built from TRBV7-6 and TRBJ2-3; TRBD1 matches 10 bases. Trimming took 6 bases from V and 4 from J; bases not matched to a gene: 13. The CDR3 spans 17 residues. Germline CDR1 SGHVS, CDR2 FNYEAQ. CDR3 residues: CASSFGVGQGVADTQYF. The CDR3, as DNA: TGTGCCAGCAGTTTTGGAGTAGGACAGGGGGTCGCAGATACGCAGTATTTT.

The chain uses TRBV28 and TRBJ2-3; TRBD2 matches at 10 bases. The CDR3 runs to 16 residues. Germline V lookup: CDR1 MDHEN, CDR2 SYDVKM. V lost 2 bases and J lost 1; bases outside the gene matches: 3. The CDR3 DNA reads TGTGCCAGCAGTTTAAACCTAGCGGGAGGCACAGATACGCAGTATTTT. Its protein product is CASSLNLAGGTDTQYF.

This clonotype came up many times. The chain joins TRBV10-1 to TRBJ2-3; a weak D match, TRBD1 (6 bases). CDR1 and CDR2 from the germline V gene are WNHNN and SYGVQD (reference sequence). Trimming stripped 3 bases from V and 0 bases from J, with 10 bases between. The CDR3 has 15 amino acids. CDR3 DNA sequence: TGCGCCAGCAGTGACGAGGGGGTGAGCACAGATACGCAGTATTTT. Translation: CASSDEGVSTDTQYF.

This clonotype was detected only a few times. The J gene is TRBJ2-7, the V gene TRBV20-1; 7 bases are shared with TRBD1. Germline CDR1 DFQATT, CDR2 SNEGSKA (reference sequence). CDR3 length: 13 residues. The junction had 8 bases not matched to a gene; V was cut back by 3 bases and J by 6 bases. CDR3 region: CSARNPTGIEQYF. Written as DNA, the CDR3 is TGCAGTGCTAGGAACCCGACAGGGATCGAGCAGTACTTC.

This clonotype was detected many times. The chain is built from TRBV24-1 and TRBJ2-7; D is undetermined. With 5 bases removed from V and 2 bases from J, the gap between germline ends came to 21 bases. Germline assignment: CDR1 KGHDR and CDR2 SFDVKD. The CDR3 sequence is 17 residues long. CDR3 DNA sequence: TGTGCCACCAGTGTCCTTAGGGCCAGCCTCCCTACCTACGAGCAGTACGTC. Protein product: CATSVLRASLPTYEQYV.

This chain uses TRBV14 with TRBJ1-2; no clear D. Germline-derived CDR1 and CDR2 are SGHDN and FVKESK. The ends were cut back, 4 bases at V and 1 base at J, with 10 bases in the middle. This CDR3 spans 14 amino acids. The CDR3 nucleotides are TGTGCCAGCAGCCCTTACGACGGTAACTATGGCTACACCTTC. Translated: CASSPYDGNYGYTF.

The chain recombines TRBV4-1 with TRBJ1-5; 9 positions agree with TRBD1. Per germline, CDR1 MGHRA and CDR2 YSYEKL. The trim removed 3 bases at V and 6 bases at J, leaving 9 bases unmatched. This CDR3 region has 16 residues. CDR3 in DNA: TGCGCCAGCAGCCATCTCATGACAGGGGGGATTCAGCCCCAGCATTTT. This translates into CASSHLMTGGIQPQHF.

The chain employs TRBV1 and TRBJ1-2. TRBV1 is deemed a pseudogene. This CDR3 has 11 residues. The CDR3 DNA sequence: TGCACCAGCAGTCCTCCCTGGGGCTACACCTTC. This sequence encodes CTSSPPWGYTF.

This clonotype was detected a few times. The chain carries TRBV28 and TRBJ1-1; D not resolved. Germline CDR1 reads MDHEN; CDR2 reads SYDVKM. Trimming removed 9 bases from V and 1 base from J, with 6 bases in between. The length of the CDR3 is 11 residues. Here the CDR3 DNA reads TGTGCCAGTGGTAGGAACACTGAAGCTTTCTTT. Its translation is CASGRNTEAFF. Full variable domain (outside the CDR3, taken from reference TRBV28 and TRBJ1-1): DVKVTQSSRYLVKRTGEKVFLECVQDMDHENMFWYRQDPGLGLRLIYFSYDVKMKEKGDIPEGYSVSREKKERFSLILESASTNQTSMYLCASGRNTEAFFGQGTRLTVV.

Many counts were recorded for this clonotype. The V gene is TRBV28, the J gene TRBJ2-7; 9 nucleotides match TRBD1. Germline V lookup: CDR1 MDHEN, CDR2 SYDVKM. V shed 5 bases, J shed 0 bases, and the junction held 5 bases outside the gene matches. The CDR3 covers 15 residues. The CDR3 DNA follows: TGTGCCAGCAGTCAAATGGGACAGGGCTCCTACGAGCAGTACTTC. It encodes CASSQMGQGSYEQYF.

This clonotype was seen a handful of times. V usage is TRBV3-1 and J usage is TRBJ2-7; D not certain. Trimming removed 0 bases at V and 8 bases at J, with 8 bases between. Germline CDR1 and CDR2: LGHDT and YNNKEL (reference sequence). The CDR3 runs 12 residues. The CDR3 nucleotides read TGTGCCAGCAGCCAAGAACCAGCACAGCAGTACTTC. Its protein product is CASSQEPAQQYF.

This clonotype was seen a few times. This chain connects TRBV11-3 to TRBJ1-2, with TRBD1 matching 9 bases. The CDR3 runs 15 residues. Germline V gene lookup returns CDR1 SGHNT and CDR2 YENEEA. The V gene end was trimmed by 5 bases and the J gene end by 2 bases; junction bases not matched to a gene: 6. The CDR3 is CASSPHDRGNYGYTF. The CDR3 region has the DNA TGTGCCAGCAGCCCCCACGACAGGGGGAACTATGGCTACACCTTC.

This clonotype was found a few times. CDR3 sequence reads: CSANRAGPTTEAFF. The CDR3 DNA reads as TGCAGTGCCAACCGAGCCGGGCCAACCACTGAAGCTTTCTTT. This chain connects TRBV20-1 to TRBJ1-1; D gene ambiguous. The CDR3 spans 14 residues. Looked up from germline, CDR1 is DFQATT and CDR2 is SNEGSKA (reference sequence). V shed 6 bases and J shed 4 bases, with 18 bases lying between them.

This chain links TRBV27 with TRBJ1-5; D possibly corresponds to TRBD1 (6 bases). Germline assignment: CDR1 MNHEY and CDR2 SMNVEV (reference sequence). The V end was cut by 6 bases, the J end by 0 bases, with 21 bases between. This CDR3 has 18 amino acids. In DNA form, the CDR3 reads TGTGCCAGCAGGGGCCAGGGGATACCCCCTTATAGCAATCAGCCCCAGCATTTT. It specifies CASRGQGIPPYSNQPQHF.

This clonotype occurred many times. The V gene is TRBV6-6, the J gene TRBJ1-1; possibly TRBD1 for D (6 bases). This CDR3 is built from 13 residues. CDR1 MNHNY and CDR2 SVGAGI come from the germline V gene (reference sequence). V lost 8 bases, J lost 1 base, and 11 bases lay in between. CDR3 nucleotide sequence: TGTGCCAGCTTTCCACAGGGGAACACTGAAGCTTTCTTT. Protein: CASFPQGNTEAFF.

The table lists this clonotype with many counts. V is TRBV4-2 and J is TRBJ2-7; 8 bases match TRBD2. The CDR3 consists of 15 residues. V shed 3 bases and J 2 bases; nucleotides not matched to a gene: 6. CDR1 LGHNA and CDR2 YNFKEQ come from the germline V gene. CDR3 bases: TGTGCCAGCAGCCAGGGTACTAGCGGAGCCTACGAGCAGTACTTC. It encodes CASSQGTSGAYEQYF.

This clonotype was seen at least ten times. This chain joins TRBV20-1 and TRBJ2-1; D is uncertain. The germline V and J ends were trimmed by 8 bases and 0 bases, with 8 bases remaining between them. This CDR3 is built from 12 residues. In germline, CDR1 is DFQATT, CDR2 SNEGSKA (reference sequence). In DNA, the CDR3 is TGCAGTTACGTCCGCTCCTACAATGAGCAGTTCTTC. Its translation is CSYVRSYNEQFF.

This clonotype was found many times. The chain couples TRBV3-1 to TRBJ1-6, with 8 bases fitting TRBD1. This CDR3 spans 16 amino acids. Trimming removed 0 bases from V and 6 bases from J; junction bases left unmatched: 4. Germline values: CDR1 LGHDT, CDR2 YNNKEL (reference sequence). The CDR3 spells CASSQEPGGLNSPLHF. In nucleotides, the CDR3 is TGTGCCAGCAGCCAAGAGCCAGGGGGCCTTAATTCACCCCTCCACTTT.